The 22 T cell receptor beta chains in this list originate from one sample, sequenced in a study of shared clonotypes between healthy human individuals. Clones were read by immunoSEQ multiplex PCR, and TCRdb kept only the in-frame ones, dropping some. Among approximately 100,000 clones listed, around 65% were seen once. The sample taken for sequencing was memory CD8+ T cells sorted from blood. Subset defined: CD45RO+ cells pooled with CCR7-negative TemRA cells. These receptor sequences come from a woman aged 25-40 years in good health.

In this sample, this clone turned up a few times. The rearrangement links TRBV5-1 to TRBJ2-3; 8 bases fit TRBD1. With V trimmed by 2 bases and J by 5 bases, 4 bases remained unmatched. The CDR3 has 14 amino acids. The germline gives CDR1 SGHRS, CDR2 YFSETQ. The CDR3 here is CASSFGQGGDTQYF. The CDR3, as DNA: TGCGCCAGCAGCTTCGGACAGGGAGGAGATACGCAGTATTTT.

Worth noting for this clone: A read error may be the cause here, since a much bigger clone is one base away. This chain uses TRBV6-4 with TRBJ2-2; 10 nucleotides line up with TRBD2. The CDR3 spans 15 residues. Germline CDR1 is MRHNA and CDR2 is SNTAGT. Germline trimming cut 4 bases from V and 1 base from J; bases unmatched to any gene: 0. The CDR3 DNA reads TGTGCCAGCAGTGGGACTAGCGGGAACACCGGGGAGCTGTTTTTT. It yields the protein CASSGTSGNTGELFF.

This sequence joins TRBV6-5 and TRBJ2-3; D perhaps matches TRBD1 (5 bases). CDR3 size: 15 residues. Trimming stripped 6 bases from V and 0 bases from J, with 13 bases between. Germline values: CDR1 MNHEY, CDR2 SVGAGI. CDR3 in amino acids: CASSPTSGSTDTQYF. The CDR3 DNA reads TGTGCCAGCAGCCCAACCTCAGGGAGCACAGATACGCAGTATTTT.

The J gene is TRBJ2-7, the V gene TRBV7-8; D might be TRBD2 (6 bases). The V gene lost 0 bases and the J gene lost 6 bases, with 12 bases spanning the gap. CDR3 length: 14 amino acids. Germline assignment: CDR1 SGHVS and CDR2 FQNEAQ. Here the CDR3 reads CASSLARRVGEQYF. The CDR3 DNA follows: TGTGCCAGCAGCTTAGCAAGGAGGGTTGGCGAGCAGTACTTC.

This clone was seen at least ten times. The CDR3 sequence: CASTPGPEPNTEAFF. The CDR3 DNA follows: TGTGCCAGCACGCCGGGACCGGAGCCGAACACTGAAGCTTTCTTT. The chain employs TRBV6-4 and TRBJ1-1; possible D gene TRBD1, 5 bases. Germline V lookup: CDR1 MRHNA, CDR2 SNTAGT. This CDR3 is 15 amino acids long. V lost 7 bases, J lost 1 base, and 16 bases lay in between.

This clone was recorded a few times. Other DNA sequences of this sample code for an identical CDR3. The chain is built from TRBV6-1 and TRBJ2-7, with 7 positions matching TRBD2. After removal of 1 base from V and 4 bases from J, the junction contained 1 base not matched to a gene. The CDR3 spans 13 residues. Germline CDR1 MNHNS, CDR2 SASEGT. For the CDR3, the DNA is TGTGCCAGCAGTGAAGTAGCGGGTTACGAGCAGTACTTC. Protein product: CASSEVAGYEQYF.

This clone was recorded at least ten times. The chain uses TRBV7-3 and TRBJ1-1; D uncertain. CDR3 length equals 15 residues. V gave up 2 bases and J gave up 1 base, with 11 bases separating them. Germline V lookup: CDR1 SGHTA, CDR2 FQGTGA. The DNA of the CDR3 is TGTGCCAGCAGCTTAGTCCTAGTAGGGAACACTGAAGCTTTCTTT. It specifies CASSLVLVGNTEAFF.

This chain joins TRBV25-1 and TRBJ2-7; 7 bases match TRBD2. Germline-derived CDR1 and CDR2 are MGHDK and SYGVNS. Unmatched junction bases numbered 11, after V lost 4 bases and J lost 5 bases. CDR3 length equals 15 residues. The CDR3, as DNA: TGTGCCAGCAGTGGTCTCAGCGGGATTCGAAACGAGCAGTACTTC. Its protein is CASSGLSGIRNEQYF.

Concerning this clone: A much more abundant neighbour one base away suggests this may be a read error. The gene calls are TRBV6-1 and TRBJ1-1, with a weak D call TRBD1 (5 bases). The germline V gene has CDR1 MNHNS and CDR2 SASEGT. V dropped 3 bases and J dropped 2 bases, with 7 bases sitting between them. The CDR3 loop spans 13 amino acids. The CDR3 loop is CASSDGDNTEAFF. The CDR3 DNA follows: TGTGCCAGCAGTGACGGGGACAACACTGAAGCTTTCTTT.

This clone was recorded many times. The chain combines TRBV28 with TRBJ2-7; 7 bases agree with TRBD2. The length of the CDR3 is 14 residues. The ends lost 3 bases at V and 5 bases at J; junction bases unmatched: 7. CDR1 and CDR2 from the germline V gene are MDHEN and SYDVKM. CDR3 loop: CASSFWREFNEQYF. DNA for the CDR3: TGTGCCAGCAGTTTTTGGCGGGAGTTCAACGAGCAGTACTTC.

At least ten counts were recorded for this clone. The chain recombines TRBV9 with TRBJ1-1; D may be TRBD1 (6 bases). Germline-derived CDR1 and CDR2 are SGDLS and YYNGEE. The V end was cut by 1 base, the J end by 4 bases, with 8 bases between. This CDR3 spans 13 amino acids. The CDR3 here is CASSVSTGTEAFF. The CDR3 DNA is TGTGCCAGCAGCGTATCGACAGGCACTGAAGCTTTCTTT.

This clone came up many times. Other DNA sequences in this specimen translate into the identical CDR3. The chain has TRBV20-1 and TRBJ1-1; no clear D gene. The CDR3 extends over 11 amino acids. V shed 7 bases and J shed 1 base, with 7 bases lying between them. CDR1 and CDR2 from the germline V gene are DFQATT and SNEGSKA (reference sequence). The CDR3 loop reads CSVGKNTEAFF. As DNA, the CDR3 is TGCAGTGTAGGAAAGAACACTGAAGCTTTCTTT.

The genes are TRBV4-2 and TRBJ2-6; tentative D call: TRBD2 (5 bases). In germline, CDR1 is LGHNA, CDR2 YNFKEQ. The CDR3 totals 15 residues. V dropped 8 bases and J dropped 4 bases, with 15 bases sitting between them. The CDR3 sequence is CASCVRGTGANVLTF. CDR3 bases: TGTGCCAGCTGCGTCCGGGGAACCGGGGCCAACGTCCTGACTTTC.

The rearrangement joins TRBV14 to TRBJ1-1; D gene unclear. The CDR3 totals 15 residues. Trimming cost V 1 base and J 1 base, with 10 bases left between them. CDR1 is SGHDN and CDR2 is FVKESK in the germline V gene. The CDR3 loop reads CASSQAVSPNTEAFF. CDR3 bases: TGTGCCAGCAGCCAAGCGGTCAGCCCGAACACTGAAGCTTTCTTT.

The chain couples TRBV5-1 to TRBJ2-1, with 8 bases that match TRBD2. The germline V gene encodes CDR1 SGHRS and CDR2 YFSETQ. CDR3 size: 15 residues. Trimming cost V 4 bases and J 4 bases; bases outside gene matches: 7. The CDR3 reads CASSPVAGLYNEQFF. DNA for the CDR3: TGCGCCAGCAGCCCGGTAGCGGGATTGTACAATGAGCAGTTCTTC.

V is TRBV23-1 and J is TRBJ1-4; D unclear. TRBV23-1 is identified as an open reading frame with a role that is uncertain. This CDR3 region has 13 residues. Between the trimmed V and J ends, which lost 3 bases and 4 bases, there was a span of 6 bases. CDR3 in amino acids: CASSHRGNEKLFF. The CDR3 DNA sequence: TGCGCCAGCAGTCACCGGGGTAATGAAAAACTGTTTTTT.

V is TRBV7-3 and J is TRBJ1-2; 7 bases match TRBD1. Losses at the gene ends were 5 bases for V and 4 bases for J; bases not matched to a gene: 4. The CDR3 totals 13 residues. CDR1 SGHTA and CDR2 FQGTGA come from the germline V gene. As DNA, the CDR3 is TGTGCCAGCAGCGAGACAGGGTCCTATGGCTACACCTTC. It translates to CASSETGSYGYTF.

This clone was recorded once. This chain uses TRBV18 with TRBJ1-1, with a tentative D call TRBD1 (6 bases). Trimming stripped 5 bases from V and 8 bases from J, with 15 bases between. The CDR3 sequence is 13 residues long. CDR1 and CDR2 (germline): KGHSH, LQKENI. CDR3 residues: CASSSGTPVEAFF. CDR3 DNA sequence: TGTGCCAGCTCATCGGGGACACCCGTAGAAGCTTTCTTT.

This clone came up many times. The chain is built from TRBV6-1 and TRBJ1-1; TRBD1 matches 7 bases. Germline CDR1 reads MNHNS; CDR2 reads SASEGT. CDR3 length: 15 residues. With 5 bases clipped from V and 0 bases from J, the junction kept 6 bases outside the gene matches. The CDR3 nucleotides are TGTGCCAGCAGTTGGGACAGCCCCCTGAACACTGAAGCTTTCTTT. Encoded protein: CASSWDSPLNTEAFF.

CDR3 protein: CASMQGAEQFF. The CDR3 bases are TGTGCCAGCATGCAGGGCGCTGAGCAGTTCTTC. The rearrangement uses TRBV27 and TRBJ2-1, with a weak D call TRBD1 (5 bases). Germline CDR1 is MNHEY and CDR2 is SMNVEV (reference sequence). The V gene lost 7 bases and the J gene lost 9 bases, with 10 bases spanning the gap. This CDR3 comprises 11 residues.

The chain joins TRBV2 to TRBJ2-1, with TRBD2 matching 9 bases. After removal of 6 bases from V and 6 bases from J, the junction contained 9 bases not matched to a gene. From germline, CDR1 is SNHLY and CDR2 FYNNEI. The length of the CDR3 is 15 residues. The CDR3 sequence is CASRREGLSINEQFF. DNA for the CDR3: TGTGCCAGCAGGCGGGAGGGCCTATCTATCAATGAGCAGTTCTTC.

The CDR3 here is CASSISGRADEQYF. For the CDR3, the DNA is TGTGCCAGCAGCATAAGCGGGAGGGCCGACGAGCAGTACTTC. V is TRBV9 and J is TRBJ2-5, with 10 positions matching TRBD2. The end of the DNA is better explained by TRBJ2-7, so the J call may be wrong. The germline V gene has CDR1 SGDLS and CDR2 YYNGEE. The CDR3 contains 14 residues.